Each of the 7 T cell receptor beta chains below was sequenced from the same sample in a study of CD8+CD57+ T cells in acquired aplastic anemia. Patients chosen for sequencing had CD8+CD57+ cells that had expanded, as shown by flow cytometry. CDR3 and TCR beta VDJ profiling relied on a genomic DNA template. TCRdb reprocessed the reads via MiXCR and lists one record per CDR3 protein. The data contain approximately 100,000 distinct CDR3 sequences, roughly two thirds of them singletons. The sample comprised sorted CD4+, CD8+, or CD8+CD57+ T cells (not recorded which) from PBMCs. The source of these receptors is a human donor with aplastic anemia.

This clonotype was recorded at least ten times. The genes are TRBV10-3 and TRBJ2-3, with a possible D match to TRBD1 (6 bases). With 1 base removed from V and 1 base from J, the gap between germline ends came to 6 bases. This CDR3 contains 14 residues. Germline V gives CDR1 ENHRY, CDR2 SYGVKD. The CDR3 bases are TGTGCCATCAGTGAGTGGACAGGCACAGATACGCAGTATTTT. This gives the protein CAISEWTGTDTQYF.

The chain joins TRBV20-1 to TRBJ2-3; 8 bases line up with TRBD2. This CDR3 is 14 amino acids long. V shed 6 bases, J shed 6 bases, and the junction held 11 bases outside the gene matches. The germline CDR1 and CDR2 sequences are DFQATT and SNEGSKA (reference sequence). CDR3 loop: CSALLAGGVDTQYF. CDR3 bases: TGCAGTGCCTTACTGGCGGGGGGTGTGGATACGCAGTATTTT.

The rearrangement links TRBV19 to TRBJ1-5; D might be TRBD1 (6 bases). Germline assignment: CDR1 LNHDA and CDR2 SQIVND (reference sequence). Deletions cut 3 bases from V and 0 bases from J, with 15 bases between. The length of the CDR3 is 17 residues. CDR3 nucleotides: TGTGCCAGTAGTATGTTAAGGGACACTTATAGCAATCAGCCCCAGCATTTT. Protein sequence: CASSMLRDTYSNQPQHF. Supplemented by reference TRBV19 and TRBJ1-5, the full variable domain reads DGGITQSPKYLFRKEGQNVTLSCEQNLNHDAMYWYRQDPGQGLRLIYYSQIVNDFQKGDIAEGYSVSREKKESFPLTVTSAQKNPTAFYLCASSMLRDTYSNQPQHFGDGTRLSIL.

V and J are TRBV14 and TRBJ1-2; 8 bases align to TRBD1. After removal of 0 bases from V and 4 bases from J, the junction contained 4 bases not matched to a gene. Germline values: CDR1 SGHDN, CDR2 FVKESK. CDR3 length: 15 amino acids. The CDR3 sequence is CASSQESGQVYGYTF. DNA of the CDR3: TGTGCCAGCAGCCAAGAATCGGGACAGGTCTATGGCTACACCTTC.

This clonotype was observed many times. This chain uses TRBV20-1 with TRBJ1-2; 8 positions agree with TRBD1. The junction had 3 bases not matched to a gene; V was cut back by 6 bases and J by 3 bases. The CDR3 length is 12 residues. The germline V gene encodes CDR1 DFQATT and CDR2 SNEGSKA (reference sequence). The CDR3 here is CSAMTGDYGYTF. The CDR3 DNA is TGCAGTGCCATGACAGGGGACTATGGCTACACCTTC.

The chain links TRBV5-4 to TRBJ2-2; TRBD2 agrees at 14 bases. V shed 3 bases, J shed 8 bases, and the junction held 6 bases outside the gene matches. The CDR3 extends over 16 amino acids. Germline lookup yields CDR1 SGHNT and CDR2 YYREEE (reference sequence). For the CDR3, the DNA is TGTGCCAGCAGCTCCGGGACTAGCGGGAGCCCAGGGGAGCTGTTTTTT. Its protein is CASSSGTSGSPGELFF. The entire variable domain, with the rest obtained from reference TRBV5-4 and TRBJ2-2, is as follows: ETGVTQSPTHLIKTRGQQVTLRCSSQSGHNTVSWYQQALGQGPQFIFQYYREEENGRGNFPPRFSGLQFPNYSSELNVNALELDDSALYLCASSSGTSGSPGELFFGEGSRLTVL.

This clonotype was picked up many times. The CDR3 DNA sequence: TGCGCCAGCAGCTTGTCGGGACTAGCGGGGATCGGGGAGCTGTTTTTT. Translating gives CASSLSGLAGIGELFF. The rearrangement links TRBV5-1 to TRBJ2-2; 13 positions agree with TRBD2. Germline CDR1 SGHRS, CDR2 YFSETQ. CDR3 length: 16 amino acids. V dropped 1 base and J dropped 7; count of bases not matched to a gene: 4.